The sequence of this T cell receptor (beta chain) was determined in a study of blood T cell repertoires in COVID-19. Study in general: Material from acute and convalescent COVID-19 was sourced from the United States, Italy and Spain. Sources were T cells, B-cell-depleted T cells, or PBMCs; the material itself was cDNA or gDNA.

Source study methods: Reference gene primer amplification yielded estimated nucleated cell counts. This table comes from immunoSEQ multiplex PCR, and its TCRdb copy is limited to in-frame clones, with some not included. V and J calls and clone size follow that table, whereas D and trimming were derived from the DNA. The sample lists 180,000 or so clones, approximately 90% seen once, with 0.99% in the top ten. This clone was observed a few times. Germline V lookup: CDR1 SGHDT, CDR2 YYEEEE. V was pared by 4 bases and J by 0 bases, with 16 bases between. The CDR3 totals 16 residues. The chain joins TRBV5-6 to TRBJ1-2; D gene ambiguous. The sequenced material came from peripheral blood. The source of this sequence is a young man with acute or convalescent COVID-19. This CDR3 reads CASSRLPRDSNYGYTF. The CDR3 region has the DNA TGTGCCAGCAGCCGCTTACCCCGGGATTCTAACTATGGCTACACCTTC.